This TCR beta chain was profiled in a study of T-cell reconstitution after alpha-beta-depleted transplantation in children. The library targeted TCRbeta and was prepared with unique molecular identifiers. TCRdb reprocessed the PCR reads via MiXCR and lists one record per CDR3 protein. The sample contains roughly 120,000 distinct CDR3 sequences, under 13% of which appear only once. V was pared by 6 bases and J by 6 bases, with 15 bases between. The CDR3 covers 14 residues. This clonotype was seen a handful of times. Sequenced material: PBMCs, taken before TCRalphabeta/CD19-depleted stem cell transplant. This receptor was obtained from a boy aged 2-15 years with acute lymphoblastic leukemia, due to receive a stem cell transplant. The gene calls are TRBV12-3 or TRBV12-4 and TRBJ1-5; D is perhaps TRBD1 (6 bases). CDR3 in DNA: TGTGCCAGCAGCCCACAGGGAGACGGTCAGCCCCAGCATTTT. As protein: CASSPQGDGQPQHF.